This record concerns one T cell receptor beta chain sequence. This sample was taken from a study of Graves' ophthalmopathy and Graves' hyperthyroidism. Amplification of the TCR beta CDR3 regions used RNA transcripts (as template). HTBI primers were used in a first-round RT-PCR, which preceded a second-round multiplex PCR. In TCRdb, the multiplex PCR reads were re-called with MiXCR into one record per CDR3 protein. The sample consists of 400,000 to 450,000 distinct CDR3 sequences, approximately 21% of them appearing once. The V gene's germline CDR1 is SGHAT and CDR2 FQNNGV. The CDR3 spans 15 residues. V dropped 5 bases and J dropped 1 base, with 14 bases sitting between them.

The receptor comes from a woman younger than 30 with stable Graves' hyperthyroidism. The chain uses TRBV11-2 and TRBJ1-1, with D maybe TRBD1 (5 bases). The sample taken for sequencing was peripheral blood. CDR3 nucleotides: TGTGCCAGCAGCCCCGCATTGGGGGGGAACACTGAAGCTTTCTTT. Its protein product is CASSPALGGNTEAFF.